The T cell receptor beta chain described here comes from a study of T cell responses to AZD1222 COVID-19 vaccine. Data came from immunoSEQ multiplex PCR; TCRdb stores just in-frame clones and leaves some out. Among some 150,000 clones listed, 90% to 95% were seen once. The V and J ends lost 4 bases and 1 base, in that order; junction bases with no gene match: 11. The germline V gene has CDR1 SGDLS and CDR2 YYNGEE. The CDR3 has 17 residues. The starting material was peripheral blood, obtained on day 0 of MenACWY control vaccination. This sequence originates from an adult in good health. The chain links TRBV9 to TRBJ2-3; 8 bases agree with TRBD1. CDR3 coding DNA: TGTGCCAGCAGCTCCCGACAGGGGAGGTGGGGCACAGATACGCAGTATTTT. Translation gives CASSSRQGRWGTDTQYF.